This TCR beta chain was recovered during a study of cytomegalovirus exposure and HLA in healthy donors. Study-wide findings and caveats: CMV antigen specificity of a few CMV-associated chains was confirmed in vitro. Exclusion as indistinguishable affected some V segments, including TRBV6-2 and TRBV6-3. Presence/absence analyses assumed roughly uniform sequencing depth across donors. As was reported, the classifier diagnosed cytomegalovirus status with high specificity and sensitivity.

Primers for the PCR totalled 60 Vbeta and 13 Jbeta. Clones were sequenced by immunoSEQ multiplex PCR, and TCRdb holds only the in-frame ones, with some missing. This table holds about 200,000 clones, almost 70% found once. About this clone: What it binds is unknown. The sample has other DNA sequences that encode this CDR3 too.

Germline V gene sequence: CDR1 LNHNV, CDR2 YYDKDF (reference sequence). Trimming pared 0 bases from V and 5 bases from J, leaving 7 bases between. The CDR3 loop spans 13 amino acids. V and J are TRBV15 and TRBJ1-1; maybe TRBD1 (6 bases). The source is a man aged 35 to 55 in good health and CMV-seropositive. The sequenced sample was PBMCs. The CDR3 region has the DNA TGTGCCACCAGCAGAGAGCAGGGGACTGAAGCTTTCTTT. Translated: CATSREQGTEAFF.